This T cell receptor (beta chain) was captured in a study of blood T cell repertoires in COVID-19. Study-wide context: Italy, Spain and the United States were the sources of the convalescent and acute COVID-19 samples. PBMCs, B-cell-depleted T cells, or T cells were the source of the cDNA or gDNA that made up the material.

How the authors handled the data: Researchers report that nucleated cell counts were estimated from reference gene primer amplification. The table came from immunoSEQ multiplex PCR; TCRdb's copy has only in-frame clones and leaves some out. The V and J calls and clone size were taken over from that table, and D and trimming were inferred from the DNA. The data hold approximately 6,600 clones, with roughly nine tenths observed a single time. Germline lookup yields CDR1 MNHEY and CDR2 SVGAGI. The CDR3 extends over 13 amino acids. The ends were cut back, 5 bases at V and 3 bases at J, with 8 bases in the middle.

The sequence was obtained from a man older than 75 with active COVID-19. The sample consisted of peripheral blood. The genes are TRBV6-5 and TRBJ2-1; D is uncertain. CDR3 in amino acids: CASSPGYYNEQFF. CDR3 in DNA: TGTGCCAGCAGTCCGGGTTACTACAATGAGCAGTTCTTC.